This TCR beta chain was recorded in a study of OX40 agonist ivuxolimab in advanced cancers. Study-level background: Melanoma, hepatocellular carcinoma, head and neck or renal cell cancer occurred in dose-escalation patients.

V lost 5 bases to trimming and J lost 0 bases, with 13 bases between them. The CDR3 is 15 amino acids. Germline V lookup: CDR1 SEHNR, CDR2 FQNEAQ (reference sequence). In the case of this clone: Its antigen is not known.

Generated by immunoSEQ multiplex PCR, the TCRdb table keeps only in-frame clones and is missing some. The sample has around 56,000 clones; about 80% are singletons. Study results and caveats: Expanded clones were, on average, more numerous among CD8+ T cells than CD4+. Relatively little clonal expansion, among the lowest observed, appeared in partial responders at 0.1-3.0 mg/kg. The authors did not determine the antigen specificity of the expanded peripheral T cells.

This clonotype was obtained from an adult with an advanced solid tumor such as melanoma, head and neck, liver or kidney cancer. The sample in question was CD4+ or CD8+ T cells sorted from blood, obtained in a trial of the OX40 agonist ivuxolimab. This chain joins TRBV7-9 and TRBJ1-2; the D gene is possibly TRBD1 (6 bases). The CDR3: CASSPGQIANYGYTF. DNA of the CDR3: TGTGCCAGCAGCCCCGGACAGATAGCTAACTATGGCTACACCTTC.